These 30 T cell receptor beta chains were sequenced from one sample in a study of CD8 T cells in ankylosing spondylitis. TCRdb called the 5' RACE reads again in MiXCR, with one record for every CDR3 protein. The sample consists of 36,000 or so distinct CDR3 sequences, approximately 6% of them appearing once. Sequencing used blood, either unsorted or a sorted T cell fraction (not recorded which). Every receptor here comes from a male donor with ankylosing spondylitis or in good health (not recorded which).

V usage is TRBV12-3 or TRBV12-4 and J usage is TRBJ2-7; 9 bases are a match to TRBD1. CDR3 size: 15 residues. Losses at the gene ends were 5 bases for V and 3 bases for J; bases not matched to a gene: 8. The CDR3 here is CASSPRTGEFYEQYF. CDR3 DNA sequence: TGTGCCAGCAGTCCTCGGACAGGGGAATTCTACGAGCAGTACTTC.

This clonotype was observed many times. This chain uses TRBV28 with TRBJ2-1; 8 bases match TRBD2. CDR1 is MDHEN and CDR2 is SYDVKM in the germline V gene. The CDR3 spans 17 residues. V dropped 7 bases and J dropped 0; count of bases not matched to a gene: 11. The CDR3 DNA is TGTGCCAGCACCTCCTCCGGGCGGGAGGACTCCTACAATGAGCAGTTCTTC. Its protein is CASTSSGREDSYNEQFF.

The chain has TRBV7-9 and TRBJ2-7, with no clear D. V gave up 5 bases and J gave up 5 bases, with 13 bases separating them. CDR1 and CDR2 (germline): SEHNR, FQNEAQ (reference sequence). The length of the CDR3 is 13 residues. The CDR3: CASSKKASDEQYF. The CDR3 nucleotides read TGTGCCAGCAGCAAAAAGGCGTCGGACGAGCAGTACTTC.

This clonotype was recorded many times. J is TRBJ2-7 and V is TRBV5-5; D may be TRBD1 (6 bases). Trimming took 4 bases from V and 0 from J, leaving 17 bases between them. The CDR3 totals 16 residues. The germline CDR1 and CDR2 sequences are SGHKS and YYEKEE (reference sequence). The CDR3 loop reads CASSPNPGVSSYEQYF. In DNA form, the CDR3 reads TGTGCCAGCAGCCCGAACCCAGGGGTAAGCTCCTACGAGCAGTACTTC. Looking up the rest from reference TRBV5-5 and TRBJ2-7 gives the full variable domain: DAGVTQSPTHLIKTRGQQVTLRCSPISGHKSVSWYQQVLGQGPQFIFQYYEKEERGRGNFPDRFSARQFPNYSSELNVNALLLGDSALYLCASSPNPGVSSYEQYFGPGTRLTVT.

Ten or more counts support this clonotype. The chain joins TRBV5-1 to TRBJ2-2; possibly TRBD2 for D (5 bases). This CDR3 has 16 residues. Trimming removed 3 bases from V and 7 bases from J, with 19 bases in between. Germline V gives CDR1 SGHRS, CDR2 YFSETQ. In nucleotides, the CDR3 is TGCGCCAGCAGCTCCCCTCCCGGGAACCTTGGCGGGGAGCTGTTTTTT. It specifies CASSSPPGNLGGELFF.

This clonotype was observed many times. This chain connects TRBV5-4 to TRBJ2-2, with a weak D call TRBD2 (6 bases). V lost 4 bases to trimming and J lost 3 bases, with 16 bases between them. Germline V CDR1 and CDR2: SGHNT, YYREEE (reference sequence). The CDR3 length is 16 residues. The CDR3 DNA reads as TGTGCCAGCAGCGACGTGGGGGGTTCGGACACCGGGGAGCTGTTTTTT. Translation gives CASSDVGGSDTGELFF.

The gene calls are TRBV7-9 and TRBJ2-7; 8 nucleotides match TRBD1. V trimming: 5 bases; J trimming: 6 bases; junction bases outside the gene matches: 9. The CDR3 extends over 14 amino acids. Germline CDR1 reads SEHNR; CDR2 reads FQNEAQ (reference sequence). For the CDR3, the DNA is TGTGCCAGCAGCCCCGGACAGGGACGGCGCGAGCAGTACTTC. Its protein product is CASSPGQGRREQYF.

This clonotype has ten or more counts. V gene TRBV5-1 combines with J gene TRBJ2-7; 11 bases map to TRBD2. This CDR3 is built from 15 residues. Germline lookup yields CDR1 SGHRS and CDR2 YFSETQ. Unmatched junction bases numbered 6, after V lost 2 bases and J lost 5 bases. The CDR3 loop is CASSFSGGAGHEQYF. CDR3 in DNA: TGCGCCAGCAGCTTTAGCGGGGGGGCTGGGCACGAGCAGTACTTC.

This clonotype was counted at least ten times. The J gene is TRBJ2-4, the V gene TRBV15; D not resolved. Between the trimmed V and J ends, which lost 5 bases and 5 bases, there was a span of 16 bases. This CDR3 region has 15 residues. Germline values: CDR1 LNHNV, CDR2 YYDKDF (reference sequence). CDR3 loop: CATSPRPASENIQYF. The CDR3 nucleotides read TGTGCCACCAGCCCTCGCCCAGCCAGCGAAAACATTCAGTACTTC.

This clonotype was detected many times. The chain couples TRBV7-3 to TRBJ2-7, with 8 bases matching TRBD1. CDR1 is SGHTA, CDR2 FQGTGA, per germline. This CDR3 is built from 15 residues. V shed 6 bases and J 3 bases; nucleotides not matched to a gene: 10. This CDR3 reads CASSPTGGTVYEQYF. CDR3 nucleotide sequence: TGTGCCAGCAGTCCTACAGGGGGGACGGTCTACGAGCAGTACTTC.

This clonotype was detected ten times or more. This chain uses TRBV20-1 with TRBJ2-7; D tentatively reads TRBD1 or TRBD2 (5 bases each). Germline V gene lookup returns CDR1 DFQATT and CDR2 SNEGSKA (reference sequence). CDR3 length: 14 residues. The V gene lost 6 bases and the J gene lost 2 bases, with 17 bases spanning the gap. The chain's CDR3 is CSASTGGEAYEQYF. The CDR3 DNA reads TGCAGTGCCAGTACTGGGGGAGAAGCCTACGAGCAGTACTTC.

This clonotype was counted many times. V and J are TRBV5-5 and TRBJ2-7; 9 positions agree with TRBD1. Germline lookup yields CDR1 SGHKS and CDR2 YYEKEE (reference sequence). Trimming took 0 bases from V and 2 from J; bases not matched to a gene: 6. The CDR3 is 16 amino acids. CDR3 bases: TGTGCCAGCAGCTTGGCTCCGGGACAGGGTACCTACGAGCAGTACTTC. Translating it yields CASSLAPGQGTYEQYF.

This clonotype was observed many times. The chain is built from TRBV2 and TRBJ2-1, with 9 bases aligning to TRBD1. CDR3 length: 17 residues. J gave up 1 base and V 6 bases, and 10 bases lay outside the gene matches. Germline V lookup: CDR1 SNHLY, CDR2 FYNNEI. The CDR3 loop is CASSDSTGGESYNEQFF. The CDR3 region has the DNA TGTGCCAGCAGCGACAGCACAGGGGGCGAATCCTACAATGAGCAGTTCTTC.

This clonotype was recorded at least ten times. The chain recombines TRBV6-1 with TRBJ2-1; no reliable D call. Germline V gene data show CDR1 as MNHNS and CDR2 as SASEGT. The germline V and J ends were trimmed by 1 base and 2 bases, with 9 bases remaining between them. This CDR3 spans 15 amino acids. This CDR3 is CASSEGAEPYNEQFF. For the CDR3, the DNA is TGTGCCAGCAGTGAAGGGGCAGAGCCCTACAATGAGCAGTTCTTC.

This clonotype occurred once. A read error may be the cause here, since a much bigger clone is one base away. The chain joins TRBV18 to TRBJ2-5, with D possibly being TRBD1 or TRBD2 (5 bases each). The CDR3 length is 14 residues. Germline CDR1 and CDR2: KGHSH and LQKENI. Here the CDR3 DNA reads TGTGCCAGCTCCCCCAGGGACGGACAAGAGGCCCAGTACTTC. Residues: CASSPRDGQEAQYF.

This clonotype was recorded many times. V gene TRBV29-1 combines with J gene TRBJ1-4; the D is unclear. Trimming took off 6 bases at V and 7 bases at J, with 15 bases between the two ends. The germline V gene encodes CDR1 SQVTM and CDR2 ANQGSEA. The CDR3 totals 13 residues. CDR3: CSVQTNRGEKLFF. Here the CDR3 DNA reads TGCAGCGTCCAGACAAATCGAGGTGAAAAACTGTTTTTT.

This clonotype was picked up many times. This chain uses TRBV18 with TRBJ2-7; D gene ambiguous. The CDR3 has 18 amino acids. Germline V gene lookup returns CDR1 KGHSH and CDR2 LQKENI. The V and J ends lost 0 bases and 0 bases respectively, with 18 bases between them. The CDR3 nucleotides are TGTGCCAGCTCACCACCGGTTATGGGCCAGGCCAGCTCCTACGAGCAGTACTTC. It translates to CASSPPVMGQASSYEQYF.

The V gene is TRBV27, the J gene TRBJ1-1; 7 bases are a match to TRBD1. CDR1 and CDR2 from the germline V gene are MNHEY and SMNVEV (reference sequence). The CDR3 covers 13 residues. Trimming at V came to 3 bases and at J to 7 bases, leaving 5 bases not matched to a gene. The CDR3 DNA reads as TGTGCCAGCAGTTTTAGGCAGGGGGGTGAAGCTTTCTTT. Its protein product is CASSFRQGGEAFF.

There are many counts of this clonotype. This chain connects TRBV5-1 to TRBJ2-5; D tentatively reads TRBD1 or TRBD2 (6 bases each). Germline V gene data show CDR1 as SGHRS and CDR2 as YFSETQ. The CDR3 sequence is 15 residues long. V lost 1 base and J 5 bases, leaving 15 bases between the germline ends. The CDR3 is CASSLLVGAGETQYF. As DNA, the CDR3 is TGCGCCAGCAGCTTGTTGGTGGGGGCGGGGGAGACCCAGTACTTC.

This clonotype was detected many times. The chain uses TRBV5-1 and TRBJ2-2, with D unclear. The CDR3 consists of 13 residues. The V gene lost 4 bases and the J gene lost 5 bases, with 9 bases spanning the gap. Germline-derived CDR1 and CDR2 are SGHRS and YFSETQ. The CDR3 region is CASSPRGTGELFF. The CDR3, as DNA: TGCGCCAGCAGCCCGCGTGGGACCGGGGAGCTGTTTTTT. Full variable domain (rest looked up from reference TRBV5-1 and TRBJ2-2): KAGVTQTPRYLIKTRGQQVTLSCSPISGHRSVSWYQQTPGQGLQFLFEYFSETQRNKGNFPGRFSGRQFSNSRSEMNVSTLELGDSALYLCASSPRGTGELFFGEGSRLTVL.

In its sample, this clonotype was seen many times. CDR3 amino acids: CSARDQGTSTDTQYF. CDR3 coding DNA: TGCAGTGCTAGAGATCAGGGTACTAGCACAGATACGCAGTATTTT. The chain links TRBV20-1 to TRBJ2-3; TRBD1 is a possible D gene (5 bases). The CDR3 spans 15 residues. V was shortened by 0 bases and J by 0 bases, with 10 bases between the two germline ends. CDR1 is DFQATT and CDR2 is SNEGSKA in the germline V gene (reference sequence).

This clonotype was recorded many times. V and J are TRBV30 and TRBJ1-5, with 7 bases fitting TRBD1. The V gene end was trimmed by 0 bases and the J gene end by 5 bases; junction bases not matched to a gene: 1. Per germline, CDR1 GTSNPN and CDR2 SVGIG (reference sequence). The CDR3 is 13 amino acids. The CDR3 nucleotides are TGTGCCTGGAGTGTCCAGGGGGATCAGCCCCAGCATTTT. Translation: CAWSVQGDQPQHF.

This clonotype came up a few times. This may be a read error: a much more frequent sequence differs by one nucleotide. The chain couples TRBV6-4 to TRBJ2-1; TRBD2 aligns across 14 bases. Germline values: CDR1 MRHNA, CDR2 SNTAGT. The CDR3 runs 19 residues. The CDR3 coding sequence is TGTACCAGCAGTCCAGGACTAGCGGGAGGTCCCAGCTCCTACAATGAGCAGTTCTTC. Amino acids: CTSSPGLAGGPSSYNEQFF.

In its sample, this clonotype was seen a few times. V is TRBV7-2 and J is TRBJ1-5; unclear D gene. This CDR3 comprises 15 residues. V lost 2 bases, J lost 2 bases, and 10 bases lay in between. Germline CDR1 SGHTA, CDR2 FQGNSA. The CDR3 loop reads CASSLSGMGNQPQHF. In nucleotides, the CDR3 is TGTGCCAGCAGCTTATCGGGGATGGGCAATCAGCCCCAGCATTTT.

This clonotype occurred many times. The chain combines TRBV28 with TRBJ1-1, with TRBD1 as a possible D gene (6 bases). The CDR3 length is 11 residues. Germline CDR1 reads MDHEN; CDR2 reads SYDVKM. Trimming cost V 6 bases and J 9 bases, with 11 bases left between them. The CDR3 coding sequence is TGTGCCAGCAGCCTGACAGGACAAGCTTTCTTT. This sequence encodes CASSLTGQAFF.

There are many counts of this clonotype. The chain carries TRBV20-1 and TRBJ2-7, with 11 bases fitting TRBD2. Germline V gives CDR1 DFQATT, CDR2 SNEGSKA (reference sequence). The CDR3 runs 14 residues. V shed 0 bases, J shed 6 bases, and the junction held 4 bases outside the gene matches. The CDR3 region is CSARDSSGGLEQYF. CDR3 DNA sequence: TGCAGTGCTAGAGATTCTAGCGGGGGGCTCGAGCAGTACTTC.

This clonotype was counted many times. This chain joins TRBV20-1 and TRBJ1-1; 7 nucleotides align to TRBD1. Germline assignment: CDR1 DFQATT and CDR2 SNEGSKA (reference sequence). V lost 4 bases and J lost 5; bases outside the gene matches: 7. The CDR3 length is 13 residues. CDR3 region: CSAMRGRETEAFF. The CDR3 DNA reads TGCAGTGCTATGAGGGGGCGCGAGACTGAAGCTTTCTTT.

The chain is built from TRBV2 and TRBJ2-6, with D possibly being TRBD1 or TRBD2 (5 bases each). CDR3 length: 15 residues. Per the germline V gene, CDR1 is SNHLY and CDR2 is FYNNEI. V gave up 8 bases and J gave up 0 bases, with 11 bases separating them. CDR3 DNA: TGTGCCAGCTCCGGGGCTATCTCTGGGGCCAACGTCCTGACTTTC. Translated: CASSGAISGANVLTF.

This clonotype showed up many times. The chain joins TRBV28 to TRBJ2-3, with D tentatively TRBD1 (5 bases). The CDR3 extends over 15 amino acids. The germline V gene has CDR1 MDHEN and CDR2 SYDVKM. CDR3 in amino acids: CTIKPRDGSTDTQYF. CDR3 DNA: TGTACTATTAAACCCAGGGATGGGAGCACAGATACGCAGTATTTT. Full variable domain (outside the CDR3, taken from reference TRBV28 and TRBJ2-3): DVKVTQSSRYLVKRTGEKVFLECVQDMDHENMFWYRQDPGLGLRLIYFSYDVKMKEKGDIPEGYSVSREKKERFSLILESASTNQTSMYLCTIKPRDGSTDTQYFGPGTRLTVL.

This clonotype was counted at least ten times. The chain combines TRBV5-4 with TRBJ1-1; D not certain. Germline-derived CDR1 and CDR2 are SGHNT and YYREEE (reference sequence). This CDR3 is built from 14 residues. Trimming shortened V by 0 bases and J by 0 bases, and 6 bases separated the two germline ends. The CDR3 bases are TGTGCCAGCAGCTTGGAAGGCTTGAACACTGAAGCTTTCTTT. Translation gives CASSLEGLNTEAFF.